This TCR beta chain was captured in a study of T cells in Graves' hyperthyroidism and ophthalmopathy. Points from the study as a whole: The majority of expanded thyroid clonotypes above 0.001 also appeared in blood.

The TCR beta CDR3 regions underwent amplification using RNA transcripts as the source. Initially, a first-round RT-PCR of the TCR CDR3 employed the HTBI primer set. A single record per CDR3 protein comes from TCRdb applying MiXCR to the multiplex PCR reads. Found here are some 300,000 distinct CDR3 sequences, approximately 12% of them singletons; the top ten hold 6% to 8%. This clonotype was counted a few times. The target antigen is unknown. CDR1 and CDR2 from the germline V gene are ENHRY and SYGVKD. The length of the CDR3 is 18 residues. The V gene end was trimmed by 6 bases and the J gene end by 3 bases; junction bases not matched to a gene: 12.

This chain joins TRBV10-3 and TRBJ1-3; 12 bases are a match to TRBD1. This TCR came from a woman aged 25 to 45 with Graves' hyperthyroidism that later progressed to Graves' ophthalmopathy. The sequencing input was blood. The chain's CDR3 is CAISAGTGGAQGGNTIYF. Here the CDR3 DNA reads TGTGCCATCAGCGCCGGGACAGGGGGCGCCCAGGGTGGAAACACCATATATTTT.